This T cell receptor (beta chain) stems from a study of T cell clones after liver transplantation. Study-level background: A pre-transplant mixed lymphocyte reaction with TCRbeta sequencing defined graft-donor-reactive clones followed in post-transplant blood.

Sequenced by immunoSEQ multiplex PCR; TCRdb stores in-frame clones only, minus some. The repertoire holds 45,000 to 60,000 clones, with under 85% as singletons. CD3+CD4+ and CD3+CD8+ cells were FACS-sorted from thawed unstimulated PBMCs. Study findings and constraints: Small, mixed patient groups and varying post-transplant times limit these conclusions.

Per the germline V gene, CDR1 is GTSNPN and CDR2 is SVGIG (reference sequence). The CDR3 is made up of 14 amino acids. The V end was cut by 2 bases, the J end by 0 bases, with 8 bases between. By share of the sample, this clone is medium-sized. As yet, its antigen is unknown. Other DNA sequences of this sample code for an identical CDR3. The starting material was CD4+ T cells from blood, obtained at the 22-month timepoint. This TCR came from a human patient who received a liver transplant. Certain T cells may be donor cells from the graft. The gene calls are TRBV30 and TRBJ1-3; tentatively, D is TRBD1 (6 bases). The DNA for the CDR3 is TGTGCCTGGAGTAAGGGGGGCTCTGGAAACACCATATATTTT. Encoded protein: CAWSKGGSGNTIYF.